This is a list of T cell receptor beta chains from one sample in a study of T cell repertoires in cytomegalovirus infection. TCRdb processed the reads anew with MiXCR; each CDR3 protein has one entry. The table records approximately 160,000 distinct CDR3 sequences, approximately 17% of them present only once. Sequencing was carried out using CD8+ T cells from PBMCs. Receptor source: a human donor in good health (CMV status not recorded). Some clones in this sample may be carry-over from other donors' samples. Both conserved end residues are part of each CDR3. The order of the fields is J gene, D gene, V gene, clone size, CDR3 DNA, CDR3 protein. A D gene is named only where the DNA matches it firmly. Clone size appears in some rows only: once, few, many, or a class for an expanded clone.

J gene: TRBJ1-2; D gene: -; V gene: TRBV28; clone size: few; CDR3 DNA: TGTGCCAGCAGCCCAGACAGATACTATGGCTACACCTTC; CDR3 protein: CASSPDRYYGYTF
J gene: TRBJ1-2; D gene: TRBD1; V gene: TRBV12-3/TRBV12-4; clone size: few; CDR3 DNA: TGTGCCAGCAGCGAGGGGACAGACTATGGCTACACCTTC; CDR3 protein: CASSEGTDYGYTF
J gene: TRBJ2-1; D gene: -; V gene: TRBV2; clone size: few; CDR3 DNA: TGTGCCAGCAGTGAGCGGAGGGGCAGCTACAATGAGCAGTTCTTC; CDR3 protein: CASSERRGSYNEQFF
J gene: TRBJ2-5; D gene: -; V gene: TRBV9; clone size: -; CDR3 DNA: TGTGCCAGCAGCGGCGGCGGGATTCAAGAGACCCAGTACTTC; CDR3 protein: CASSGGGIQETQYF
J gene: TRBJ2-5; D gene: TRBD2; V gene: TRBV7-8; clone size: few; CDR3 DNA: TGTGCCAGCAGCTATAGCGGGAGTCGGGAGACCCAGTACTTC; CDR3 protein: CASSYSGSRETQYF
J gene: TRBJ2-1; D gene: TRBD2; V gene: TRBV20-1; clone size: few; CDR3 DNA: TGCAGTGCTAGACCGGCGTCGGAGCGGGGGGTTCTCTCCTACAATGAGCAGTTCTTC; CDR3 protein: CSARPASERGVLSYNEQFF
J gene: TRBJ2-1; D gene: -; V gene: TRBV11-2; clone size: -; CDR3 DNA: TGTGCCAGCAGCTTAGCCAGGGTCTCCTACAATGAGCAGTTCTTC; CDR3 protein: CASSLARVSYNEQFF
J gene: TRBJ2-6; D gene: -; V gene: TRBV7-9; clone size: -; CDR3 DNA: TGTGCCAGCAGCCGGCTAGGGGGACCCTCTGGGGCCAACGTCCTGACTTTC; CDR3 protein: CASSRLGGPSGANVLTF
J gene: TRBJ2-1; D gene: TRBD2; V gene: TRBV6-5; clone size: few; CDR3 DNA: TGTGCCAGCAGTTACTCCGGAGCGGGAGAAAGTGAGCAGTTCTTC; CDR3 protein: CASSYSGAGESEQFF
J gene: TRBJ1-3; D gene: -; V gene: TRBV6-2/TRBV6-3; clone size: few; CDR3 DNA: TGTGCCAGCAGCCGCACCCGGGCGGAAGGAAACACCATATATTTT; CDR3 protein: CASSRTRAEGNTIYF
J gene: TRBJ2-7; D gene: -; V gene: TRBV27; clone size: -; CDR3 DNA: TGTGCCAGCAGCCTTAGCTTGAGCTCCTACGAGCAGTACTTC; CDR3 protein: CASSLSLSSYEQYF
J gene: TRBJ1-5; D gene: -; V gene: TRBV19; clone size: once; CDR3 DNA: TGTGCCAGTAGTATTACGGGCAAGCAGCCCCAGCATTTT; CDR3 protein: CASSITGKQPQHF
J gene: TRBJ1-4; D gene: TRBD1; V gene: TRBV6-2/TRBV6-3; clone size: -; CDR3 DNA: TGTGCCAGCAGCCTCCGGACAGGGATTGGTACAACTAATGAAAAACTGTTTTTT; CDR3 protein: CASSLRTGIGTTNEKLFF
J gene: TRBJ1-2; D gene: TRBD1; V gene: TRBV2; clone size: few; CDR3 DNA: TGTGCCAGCAGTGGACGACAGGGAAACTATGGCTACACCTTC; CDR3 protein: CASSGRQGNYGYTF
J gene: TRBJ2-1; D gene: -; V gene: TRBV6-2/TRBV6-3; clone size: -; CDR3 DNA: TGTGCCAGCGGGGCGGGGGCGGTAAATGAGCAGTTCTTC; CDR3 protein: CASGAGAVNEQFF
J gene: TRBJ2-2; D gene: TRBD2; V gene: TRBV9; clone size: -; CDR3 DNA: TGTGCCAGCAGCGTAGTTGATGGAATACGGGAGGGCCGTGGCACCGGGGAGCTGTTTTTT; CDR3 protein: CASSVVDGIREGRGTGELFF
J gene: TRBJ2-4; D gene: TRBD1; V gene: TRBV6-6; clone size: -; CDR3 DNA: TGTGCCAGCAGTTTCCACCCCCGGGACAGCAAAAACATTCAGTACTTC; CDR3 protein: CASSFHPRDSKNIQYF
J gene: TRBJ2-1; D gene: -; V gene: TRBV6-2/TRBV6-3; clone size: -; CDR3 DNA: TGTGCCAGCACCTGGGGGGAAAACAATGAGCAGTTCTTC; CDR3 protein: CASTWGENNEQFF
J gene: TRBJ2-7; D gene: -; V gene: TRBV11-2; clone size: few; CDR3 DNA: TGTGCCAGCAGCTTTCAACGCGACGAGCAGTACTTC; CDR3 protein: CASSFQRDEQYF
J gene: TRBJ2-7; D gene: -; V gene: TRBV27; clone size: -; CDR3 DNA: TGTGCCAGCAGTACGGGGGACTCTTCCCCCTACGAGCAGTACTTC; CDR3 protein: CASSTGDSSPYEQYF
J gene: TRBJ1-1; D gene: TRBD1; V gene: TRBV20-1; clone size: -; CDR3 DNA: TGCAGTGCTAGTCCACAGGGGGCGGGAATCACTGAAGCTTTCTTT; CDR3 protein: CSASPQGAGITEAFF
J gene: TRBJ2-7; D gene: TRBD2; V gene: TRBV7-2; clone size: few; CDR3 DNA: TGTGCCAGCAGCTTTTCCCCGGGACTAGCGGGACGAGAGCAGTACTTC; CDR3 protein: CASSFSPGLAGREQYF
J gene: TRBJ1-1; D gene: -; V gene: TRBV6-2/TRBV6-3; clone size: -; CDR3 DNA: TGTGCCAGCAGCGTCGAGTTGAACACTGAAGCTTTCTTT; CDR3 protein: CASSVELNTEAFF
J gene: TRBJ2-1; D gene: -; V gene: TRBV6-1; clone size: few; CDR3 DNA: TGTGCCAGCAGCTCGACCAGGACCGCCTCCTACAATGAGCAGTTCTTC; CDR3 protein: CASSSTRTASYNEQFF
J gene: TRBJ2-7; D gene: -; V gene: TRBV11-2; clone size: -; CDR3 DNA: TGTGCCAGCAGCTTAGGTATGGGACCGGGCTACGAGCAGTACTTC; CDR3 protein: CASSLGMGPGYEQYF
J gene: TRBJ2-4; D gene: -; V gene: TRBV7-6; clone size: -; CDR3 DNA: TGTGCCAGCAGTTACCGTGAGGAGGACATTCAGTACTTC; CDR3 protein: CASSYREEDIQYF
J gene: TRBJ2-1; D gene: -; V gene: TRBV29-1; clone size: -; CDR3 DNA: TGCAGCGCCTTAAGGGAGAATGAGCAGTTCTTC; CDR3 protein: CSALRENEQFF
J gene: TRBJ2-1; D gene: -; V gene: TRBV6-2/TRBV6-3; clone size: few; CDR3 DNA: TGTGCCAGCAGTTACCCCAAGCCGGGCAATGAGCAGTTCTTC; CDR3 protein: CASSYPKPGNEQFF
J gene: TRBJ2-1; D gene: -; V gene: TRBV6-6; clone size: -; CDR3 DNA: TGTGCCAGCAGTTACGGGCAGGGGACATACAATGAGCAGTTCTTC; CDR3 protein: CASSYGQGTYNEQFF
J gene: TRBJ1-4; D gene: -; V gene: TRBV10-3; clone size: few; CDR3 DNA: TGTGCCATCAGTGAGTCGGCGAGAGCAACTAATGAAAAACTGTTTTTT; CDR3 protein: CAISESARATNEKLFF
J gene: TRBJ2-4; D gene: -; V gene: TRBV12-3/TRBV12-4; clone size: -; CDR3 DNA: TGTGCCAGCAGTTTGTGGTTCCGGGGGGCAAAAAACATTCAGTACTTC; CDR3 protein: CASSLWFRGAKNIQYF
J gene: TRBJ2-3; D gene: -; V gene: TRBV14; clone size: few; CDR3 DNA: TGTGCCAGCAGCCAAGATTGGGTCCGACCGGGCACAGATACGCAGTATTTT; CDR3 protein: CASSQDWVRPGTDTQYF
J gene: TRBJ1-1; D gene: -; V gene: TRBV6-2/TRBV6-3; clone size: -; CDR3 DNA: TGTGCCAGTTTTCCTTACAGGGCGGGCACTGAAGCTTTCTTT; CDR3 protein: CASFPYRAGTEAFF
J gene: TRBJ2-3; D gene: TRBD2; V gene: TRBV6-8; clone size: -; CDR3 DNA: TGTGCCAGCAGTTACTTGGGACTAGCAGCAGATACGCAGTATTTT; CDR3 protein: CASSYLGLAADTQYF
J gene: TRBJ2-2; D gene: TRBD1; V gene: TRBV20-1; clone size: -; CDR3 DNA: TGCAGTGCTAGAGGACAGGGGTCCTCCACCGGGGAGCTGTTTTTT; CDR3 protein: CSARGQGSSTGELFF
J gene: TRBJ1-4; D gene: -; V gene: TRBV6-1; clone size: many; CDR3 DNA: TGTGCCACCCAACAACTTCGCGAAAAACTGTTTTTT; CDR3 protein: CATQQLREKLFF
J gene: TRBJ2-1; D gene: -; V gene: TRBV7-9; clone size: many; CDR3 DNA: TGTGCCAGCAGCTTAGGAGACAATTGGAATGAGCAGTTCTTC; CDR3 protein: CASSLGDNWNEQFF
J gene: TRBJ2-7; D gene: TRBD1; V gene: TRBV6-1; clone size: -; CDR3 DNA: TGTGCCAGCAGTGTTGGACAGGGGGCATCCTACGAGCAGTACTTC; CDR3 protein: CASSVGQGASYEQYF
J gene: TRBJ2-7; D gene: TRBD2; V gene: TRBV29-1; clone size: -; CDR3 DNA: TGCAGCGTTGAATCGGGGGGGTTGTACGAGCAGTACTTC; CDR3 protein: CSVESGGLYEQYF
J gene: TRBJ2-7; D gene: -; V gene: TRBV28; clone size: -; CDR3 DNA: TGTGCCAGCAGTTCCATCACGGGGTACTCCTACGAGCAGTACTTC; CDR3 protein: CASSSITGYSYEQYF